This T cell receptor beta chain was sequenced in a study of blood T cell repertoires in COVID-19 (dated by TCRdb to 2018 to 2020). With regard to the full study: Samples from collaborators originated in the United States, Italy and Spain and spanned both the acute and convalescent phases of COVID-19. The material from the prospective study consisted of cDNA or gDNA derived from T cells, B-cell-depleted T cells, or PBMCs. Subjects who had been exposed to COVID-19, were actively infected with it, or had recovered from it provided the deeply sampled blood TCRbeta repertoires that made up the dataset. The repertoires were released in a freely available public database meant as a resource for research on the immune response to SARS-CoV-2. Samples came from the ongoing ImmuneRACE study (first 160 participants) plus 1,254 subjects from 6 global collaborators. A de-identified subject ID, COVID-19 status, age in years and sex were almost always included in the sample metadata. HLA class I and class II types, where available, came from metadata supplied by the sample provider rather than from assay-based typing.

V lost 1 base and J lost 0 bases; the stretch between them is 13 bases long. Its CDR3 holds 16 amino acids, cysteine through phenylalanine. CDR3 DNA is the only sequence kept; it has 48 bases, read in frame from the first base. Via the germline V gene (reference sequence), CDR1 is LGHDT and CDR2 YNNKEL. TCRbeta CDR3 regions were amplified from genomic DNA by means of the immunoSEQ Assay, a bias-controlled multiplex PCR. The study's own analysis went as follows. The number of nucleated cells in each sample was estimated from the amplification of reference gene primers within the assay. To quantify the absolute abundance of each unique TCRbeta CDR3 rearrangement, sequence reads were collapsed and filtered. For each sample, productive Simpson clonality was calculated as the square root of Simpson's diversity index over productive rearrangements. The clones in this table, taken by TCRdb from immuneACCESS, are in-frame only. Not every clone is retained; where verified, under half of the shortfall comes from an unresolved V gene, and the cause of the rest is unknown. V, J and clone size are those of that table, while D and trimming were read from the DNA. The sample data list about 380,000 clones, and roughly 91% of these were observed just once. 1.2% of the sample is taken by the ten largest.

About this clone itself: There is no known antigen for this receptor. Base qualities were left out, and no much larger clone turns up one base away.

In the prospective study, participants were roughly 18 to 90 years old, resided in about two dozen geographic areas of the United States, and were enrolled through a virtual design. To assign participants to cohorts, the prospective study relied on clinical history that participants themselves reported in a screening survey and a study questionnaire. Recovered participants in ImmuneRACE Cohort 3 were defined as having two consecutive negative NP/OP PCR tests, clearance from a healthcare professional, or resolution of symptoms. In the prospective study, mobile phlebotomists collected whole blood, serum and a nasopharyngeal or oropharyngeal swab from each participant. Over a roughly 2-month period, participants in the prospective study had the option of providing additional blood draws and questionnaires. Prospective study blood samples were shipped either frozen or at room temperature before DNA extraction.

What the study reported, not specific to this receptor: The amount of clinical and demographic metadata varied by source and participant and was provided uncurated.

The specimen sequenced was PBMCs or T cells enriched from blood (not recorded which). The clonotype originates from a woman aged 18-29 years who had recovered from COVID-19. The chain links TRBV3-1 (or the pseudogene TRBV3-2) with TRBJ2-7, with the D gene too uncertain to name. The CDR3 is CASSQGSSRISYEQYF. The bases read TGTGCCAGCAGCCAAGGGTCTTCCAGAATCTCCTACGAGCAGTACTTC.